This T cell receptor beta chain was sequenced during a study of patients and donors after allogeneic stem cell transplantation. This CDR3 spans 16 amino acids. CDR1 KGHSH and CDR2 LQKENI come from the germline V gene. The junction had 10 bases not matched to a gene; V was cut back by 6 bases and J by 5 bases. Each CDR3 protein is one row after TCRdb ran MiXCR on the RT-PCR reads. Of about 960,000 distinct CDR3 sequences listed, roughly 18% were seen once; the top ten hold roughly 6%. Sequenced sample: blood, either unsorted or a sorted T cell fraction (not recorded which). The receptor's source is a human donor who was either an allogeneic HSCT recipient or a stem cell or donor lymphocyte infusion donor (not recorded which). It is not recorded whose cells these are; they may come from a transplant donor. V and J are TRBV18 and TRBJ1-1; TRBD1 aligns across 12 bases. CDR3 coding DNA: TGTGCCAGCTCGCCGGGACAGGGGGCTCGTGGGACTGAAGCTTTCTTT. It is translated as CASSPGQGARGTEAFF.